Described below is a single TCR beta chain sequence and its context. As yet, its antigen is unknown. Profiled with immunoSEQ multiplex PCR; TCRdb holds only in-frame clones, not every one. The sample holds roughly 170,000 clones; around 81% are singletons and the top ten take 2.8%. This entry comes from a study of cytomegalovirus exposure and HLA in healthy donors. Whole-study findings and limits: First-cohort TCR clusters tended to co-occur in the approximately 110 validation repertoires, a later analysis found.

The CDR3 length is 13 residues. Trimming stripped 6 bases from V and 10 bases from J, with 18 bases between. The V gene's germline CDR1 is MNHEY and CDR2 SMNVEV (reference sequence). This TCR was recovered from a woman aged 18-29 years in good health and CMV-seropositive. Sequenced: PBMCs. The chain recombines TRBV27 with TRBJ1-2; maybe TRBD1 (6 bases). The CDR3: CASRNDRSPDYTF. The CDR3 bases are TGTGCCAGCAGGAACGACAGGTCCCCGGACTACACCTTC.